This T cell receptor beta chain originates from a study of blood T cell repertoires in COVID-19. Using immunoSEQ multiplex PCR, the repertoire was profiled, and TCRdb retains in-frame clones only, with some absent. Found here are some 75,000 clones, 75% to 95% of them singletons; the top ten hold 6% to 7.5%. The CDR3 is 13 amino acids. The chain combines TRBV21-1 with TRBJ1-2. TRBV21-1 corresponds to a pseudogene. The sequenced sample was peripheral blood. The source of this sequence is a human donor in a cohort sampled during active COVID-19. The CDR3 spells CASSKSGGRGYTF. CDR3 nucleotide sequence: TGTGCCAGCAGCAAATCAGGAGGGCGAGGCTACACCTTC.